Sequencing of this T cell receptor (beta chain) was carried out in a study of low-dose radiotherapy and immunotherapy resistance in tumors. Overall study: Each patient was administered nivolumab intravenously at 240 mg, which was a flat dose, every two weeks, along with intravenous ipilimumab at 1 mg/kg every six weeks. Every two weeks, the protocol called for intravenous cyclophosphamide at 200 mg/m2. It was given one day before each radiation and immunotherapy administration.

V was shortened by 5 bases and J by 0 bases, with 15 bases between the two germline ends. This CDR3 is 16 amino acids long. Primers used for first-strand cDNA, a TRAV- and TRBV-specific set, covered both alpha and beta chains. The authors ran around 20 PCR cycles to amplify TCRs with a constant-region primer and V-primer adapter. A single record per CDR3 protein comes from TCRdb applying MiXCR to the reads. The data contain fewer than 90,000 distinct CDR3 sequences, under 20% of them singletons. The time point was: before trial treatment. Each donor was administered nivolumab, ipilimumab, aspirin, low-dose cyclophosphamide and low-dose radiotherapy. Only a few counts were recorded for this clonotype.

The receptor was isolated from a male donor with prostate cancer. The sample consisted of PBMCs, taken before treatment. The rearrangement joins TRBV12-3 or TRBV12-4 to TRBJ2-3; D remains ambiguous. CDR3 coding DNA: TGTGCCAGCAGTAGCTATGAAGCGTCGAGCACAGATACGCAGTATTTT. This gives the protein CASSSYEASSTDTQYF.